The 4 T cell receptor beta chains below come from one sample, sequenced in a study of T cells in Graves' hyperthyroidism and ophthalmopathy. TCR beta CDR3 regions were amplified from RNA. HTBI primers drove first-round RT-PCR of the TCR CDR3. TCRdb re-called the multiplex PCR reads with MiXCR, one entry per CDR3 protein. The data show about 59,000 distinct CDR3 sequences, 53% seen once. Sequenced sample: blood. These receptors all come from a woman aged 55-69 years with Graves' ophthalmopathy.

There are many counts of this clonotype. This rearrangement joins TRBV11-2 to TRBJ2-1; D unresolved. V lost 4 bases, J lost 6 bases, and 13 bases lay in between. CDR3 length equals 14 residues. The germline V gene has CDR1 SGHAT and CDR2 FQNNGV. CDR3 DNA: TGTGCCAGCAGCTACCAATCGCCCCTCAATGAGCAGTTCTTC. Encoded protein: CASSYQSPLNEQFF.

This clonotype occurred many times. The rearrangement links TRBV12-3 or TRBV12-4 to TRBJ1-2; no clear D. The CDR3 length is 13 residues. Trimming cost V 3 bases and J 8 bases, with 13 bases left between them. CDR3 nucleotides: TGTGCCAGCAGTTTCGGGCAGTCGGCCGGCTACACCTTC. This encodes CASSFGQSAGYTF.

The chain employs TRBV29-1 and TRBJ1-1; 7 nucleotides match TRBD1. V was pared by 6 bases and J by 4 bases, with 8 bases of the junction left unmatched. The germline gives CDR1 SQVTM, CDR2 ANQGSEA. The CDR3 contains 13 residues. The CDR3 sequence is CSVQTGPSTEAFF. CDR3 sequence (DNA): TGCAGCGTCCAGACAGGGCCGAGCACTGAAGCTTTCTTT.

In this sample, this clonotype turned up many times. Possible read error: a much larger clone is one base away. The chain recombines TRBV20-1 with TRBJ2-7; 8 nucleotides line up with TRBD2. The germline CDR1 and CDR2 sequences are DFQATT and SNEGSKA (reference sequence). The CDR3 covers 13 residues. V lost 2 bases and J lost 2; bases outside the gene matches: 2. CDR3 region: CSARSAGAYEQYF. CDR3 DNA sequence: TGCAGTGCTAGATCAGCGGGAGCCTACGAGCAGTACTTC.